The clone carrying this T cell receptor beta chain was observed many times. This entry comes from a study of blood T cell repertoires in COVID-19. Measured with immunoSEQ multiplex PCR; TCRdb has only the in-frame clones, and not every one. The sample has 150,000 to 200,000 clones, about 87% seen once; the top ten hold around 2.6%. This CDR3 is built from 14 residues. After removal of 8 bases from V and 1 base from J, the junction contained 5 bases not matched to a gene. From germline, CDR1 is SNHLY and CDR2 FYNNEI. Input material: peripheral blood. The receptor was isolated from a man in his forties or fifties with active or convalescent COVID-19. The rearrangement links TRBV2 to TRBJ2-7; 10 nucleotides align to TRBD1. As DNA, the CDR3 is TGTGCCAGCTTTGACAGGGGGCTTTCCTACGAGCAGTACTTC. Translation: CASFDRGLSYEQYF. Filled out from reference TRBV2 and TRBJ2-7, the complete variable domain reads EPEVTQTPSHQVTQMGQEVILRCVPISNHLYFYWYRQILGQKVEFLVSFYNNEISEKSEIFDDQFSVERPDGSNFTLKIRSTKLEDSAMYFCASFDRGLSYEQYFGPGTRLTVT.